This record looks at one TCR beta chain sequence and its context. Isolated RNA was reverse transcribed into cDNA used as the sequencing template. Some clones are missing from TCRdb's copy, which holds only in-frame ones; the method was immunoSEQ multiplex PCR. The sample lists about 150,000 clones; about 50% were seen once. Germline CDR1 is DFQATT and CDR2 is SNEGSKA (reference sequence). Trimming pared 4 bases from V and 7 bases from J, leaving 1 base between. CDR3 length: 8 amino acids. This sample was taken from a study of CD8+ T cells in alopecia areata. The sample here was CD8+ T cells sorted from blood, taken at week 0. This chain joins TRBV20-1 and TRBJ1-2; D is unresolved. The receptor comes from a human donor with alopecia areata. The CDR3 sequence: CSATGYTF. Written as DNA, the CDR3 is TGCAGTGCTACTGGCTACACCTTC.